This T cell receptor beta chain emerged from a study of human T cells and chemical hapten exposure. The CDR3 extends over 16 amino acids. Trimming removed 1 base from V and 0 bases from J, with 12 bases in between. Germline CDR1 and CDR2: PRHDT and FYEKMQ (reference sequence). The time point here: pre-sensitization, week 0. The treatment denotes: therapeutic diphenylcyclopropenone sensitization with weekly scalp DPC. TCRdb itself ran the RACE reads through MiXCR, one entry per CDR3 protein. The table records around 56,000 distinct CDR3 sequences, approximately 9.9% of them present only once. The receptor comes from a man between 40 and 49 years old with alopecia areata. Some clones in this sample may be carry-over from other donors' samples. The chain joins TRBV13 to TRBJ1-1; unclear D gene. This material consisted of whole blood, taken in connection with sensitization to the hapten diphenylcyclopropenone (DPC). The CDR3 DNA sequence: TGTGCCAGCAGCTTAGTGAACAGCCAACTGAACACTGAAGCTTTCTTT. Amino acids: CASSLVNSQLNTEAFF.